This T cell receptor beta chain was captured in a study of T cell clonotyping in hematopoietic cell transplantation. Findings and limits, study-wide: Recipient TCR diversity dropped after transplant; expanded clonotypes rose from day 30 to 180. At the given depth, recipient repertoires were over 95% de novo clonotypes. Broader posttransplant TCR repertoire diversity was predicted by graft donor and pretransplant recipient Inverse Simpson Index values.

Assay used: immunoSEQ multiplex PCR; TCRdb lists only in-frame clones, some missing. The sample has under 13,000 clones, around nine tenths seen once. On this clone itself: Its antigen is unidentified.

Trimming removed 4 bases from V and 10 bases from J; junction bases left unmatched: 10. The germline V gene has CDR1 LNHNV and CDR2 YYDKDF (reference sequence). The CDR3 sequence is 14 residues long. The chain couples TRBV15 to TRBJ1-5; 7 positions match TRBD1. Sequenced here: PBMCs, sampled 180 days after allogeneic stem cell transplant. The source of this sequence is a male patient aged 60 to 75 who had an allogeneic stem cell transplant from an unrelated donor, so the T cells may come from the graft donor. Some clones in this sample may be carry-over from other donors' samples. DNA of the CDR3: TGTGCCACCAGCAACAGGGGATTTTCTGGTCCCCAGCATTTT. It specifies CATSNRGFSGPQHF.